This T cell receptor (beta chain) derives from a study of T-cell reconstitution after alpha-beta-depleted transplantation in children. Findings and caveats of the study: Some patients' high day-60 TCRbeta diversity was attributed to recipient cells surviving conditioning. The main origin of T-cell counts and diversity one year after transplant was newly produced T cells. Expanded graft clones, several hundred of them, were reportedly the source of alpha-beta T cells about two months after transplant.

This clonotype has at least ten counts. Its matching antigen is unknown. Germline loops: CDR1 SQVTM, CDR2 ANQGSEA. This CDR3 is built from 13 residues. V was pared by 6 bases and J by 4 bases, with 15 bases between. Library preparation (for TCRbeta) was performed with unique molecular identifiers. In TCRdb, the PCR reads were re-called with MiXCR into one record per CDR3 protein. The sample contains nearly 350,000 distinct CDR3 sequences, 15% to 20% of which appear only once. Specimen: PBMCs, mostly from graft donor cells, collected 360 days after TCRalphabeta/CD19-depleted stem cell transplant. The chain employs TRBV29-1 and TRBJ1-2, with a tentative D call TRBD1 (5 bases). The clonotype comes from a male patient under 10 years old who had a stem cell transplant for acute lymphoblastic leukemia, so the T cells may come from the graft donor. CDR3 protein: CSVPGWGTYGYTF. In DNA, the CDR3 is TGCAGCGTCCCCGGGTGGGGGACCTATGGCTACACCTTC. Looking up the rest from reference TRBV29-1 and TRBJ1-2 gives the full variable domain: SAVISQKPSRDICQRGTSLTIQCQVDSQVTMMFWYRQQPGQSLTLIATANQGSEATYESGFVIDKFPISRPNLTFSTLTVSNMSPEDSSIYLCSVPGWGTYGYTFGSGTRLTVV.